These 9 T cell receptor beta chains were all obtained from the same sample, sequenced in a study of T cells in Graves' hyperthyroidism and ophthalmopathy. The source material, RNA transcripts, was used to amplify TCR beta CDR3 regions. The HTBI set primed first-round TCR CDR3 RT-PCR. One entry per CDR3 protein results from TCRdb running MiXCR on the multiplex PCR reads. The table lists nearly 750,000 distinct CDR3 sequences, roughly a third of them singletons. The specimen was blood. These receptor sequences come from a woman aged 40-49 years with Graves' hyperthyroidism.

The chain is built from TRBV11-2 and TRBJ2-5, with 10 bases matching TRBD2. The CDR3 is 17 residues long. CDR1 is SGHAT, CDR2 FQNNGV, per germline. The J segment lost 7 bases and the V segment lost 1 base, leaving 12 bases of the junction unmatched. This CDR3 reads CASSLVFLAGAVGTQYF. CDR3 nucleotide sequence: TGTGCCAGCAGCTTAGTATTCCTAGCGGGGGCCGTGGGGACCCAGTACTTC. Full variable domain (outside the CDR3, taken from reference TRBV11-2 and TRBJ2-5): EAGVAQSPRYKIIEKRQSVAFWCNPISGHATLYWYQQILGQGPKLLIQFQNNGVVDDSQLPKDRFSAERLKGVDSTLKIQPAKLEDSAVYLCASSLVFLAGAVGTQYFGPGTRLLVL.

The V call is TRBV20-1, the J call TRBJ1-1; no clear D. The CDR3 is 15 residues long. V lost 3 bases and J 2 bases, leaving 16 bases between the germline ends. Germline-derived CDR1 and CDR2 are DFQATT and SNEGSKA (reference sequence). CDR3 DNA: TGCAGTGCTAGTGTGCCACGGAGAGATAACACTGAAGCTTTCTTT. Its translation is CSASVPRRDNTEAFF.

This clonotype was found a few times. This chain uses TRBV19 with TRBJ1-5; D remains unclear. V lost 4 bases, J lost 2 bases, and 18 bases lay in between. The CDR3 runs to 17 residues. CDR1 is LNHDA, CDR2 SQIVND, per germline (reference sequence). The CDR3 loop reads CASSNRYLGSRNQPQHF. The DNA of the CDR3 is TGTGCCAGTAGTAACCGGTATTTGGGGTCCCGCAATCAGCCCCAGCATTTT.

This clonotype was seen repeatedly, ten times or more. The chain combines TRBV20-1 with TRBJ2-7; D ambiguous. Deletions cut 6 bases from V and 0 bases from J, with 15 bases between. Per the germline V gene, CDR1 is DFQATT and CDR2 is SNEGSKA (reference sequence). CDR3 length: 14 amino acids. The CDR3 here is CSATELSVSYEQYF. CDR3 in DNA: TGCAGTGCCACCGAACTCTCCGTCTCCTACGAGCAGTACTTC.

The genes are TRBV10-1 and TRBJ1-2, with 9 bases aligning to TRBD1. The V gene's germline CDR1 is WNHNN and CDR2 SYGVQD (reference sequence). Germline trimming cut 7 bases from V and 1 base from J; bases unmatched to any gene: 13. The CDR3 totals 17 residues. This chain's CDR3 is CASIHYRDRDFNYGYTF. The CDR3, as DNA: TGCGCCAGCATCCATTACCGGGACAGGGACTTTAACTATGGCTACACCTTC.

The rearrangement links TRBV4-2 to TRBJ2-7; 11 bases align to TRBD2. The J segment lost 3 bases and the V segment lost 1 base, leaving 5 bases of the junction unmatched. The CDR3 consists of 16 residues. Germline CDR1 and CDR2: LGHNA and YNFKEQ. CDR3 protein: CASSQGDLAGGYEQYF. DNA of the CDR3: TGTGCCAGCAGCCAAGGGGACCTAGCGGGGGGCTACGAGCAGTACTTC.

V gene TRBV20-1 combines with J gene TRBJ1-1, with a possible D match to TRBD1 (6 bases). CDR3 length: 13 amino acids. Per germline, CDR1 DFQATT and CDR2 SNEGSKA (reference sequence). V was trimmed by 4 bases and J by 2 bases, leaving 11 bases between them. The CDR3 nucleotides read TGCAGTGCTACAAGGGGGGTTAACACTGAAGCTTTCTTT. Translating it yields CSATRGVNTEAFF.

The chain uses TRBV5-1 and TRBJ1-4; 7 bases agree with TRBD1. Germline assignment: CDR1 SGHRS and CDR2 YFSETQ. V was pared by 1 base and J by 5 bases, with 8 bases of the junction left unmatched. There are 16 residues in the CDR3. CDR3: CASSLTGQSRNEKLFF. CDR3 nucleotides: TGCGCCAGCAGCTTGACGGGACAGAGTCGCAATGAAAAACTGTTTTTT. Variable domain in full (rest from reference TRBV5-1 and TRBJ1-4): KAGVTQTPRYLIKTRGQQVTLSCSPISGHRSVSWYQQTPGQGLQFLFEYFSETQRNKGNFPGRFSGRQFSNSRSEMNVSTLELGDSALYLCASSLTGQSRNEKLFFGSGTQLSVL.

The table lists this clonotype with a few counts. The genes are TRBV6-1 and TRBJ2-7, with 7 bases that match TRBD1. V lost 5 bases, J lost 4 bases, and 8 bases stayed unmatched. The CDR3 loop spans 14 amino acids. In germline, CDR1 is MNHNS, CDR2 SASEGT. CDR3 coding DNA: TGTGCCAGCAGTTCCGGGACAGACATTTACGAGCAGTACTTC. Translating it yields CASSSGTDIYEQYF.